Described below is a single TCR beta chain sequence and its context. This sample stems from a study of blood T cell repertoires in COVID-19. Study summary: Collection of acute and convalescent COVID-19 samples took place in the United States, Italy and Spain.

The repertoire was sequenced with immunoSEQ multiplex PCR; TCRdb's copy has only in-frame clones and lacks some. The data show around 50,000 clones, 86% seen once. CDR3 length: 15 residues. Trimming at V came to 2 bases and at J to 2 bases, leaving 2 bases not matched to a gene. CDR1 and CDR2 from the germline V gene are SGHTA and FQGNSA. The material sequenced was peripheral blood. The origin of this receptor is a man aged 55 to 70 with active or convalescent COVID-19. The chain links TRBV7-2 to TRBJ1-4; TRBD1 agrees at 7 bases. In DNA form, the CDR3 reads TGTGCCAGCAGCTTACAGGGGGTTACTAATGAAAAACTGTTTTTT. Translating it yields CASSLQGVTNEKLFF.